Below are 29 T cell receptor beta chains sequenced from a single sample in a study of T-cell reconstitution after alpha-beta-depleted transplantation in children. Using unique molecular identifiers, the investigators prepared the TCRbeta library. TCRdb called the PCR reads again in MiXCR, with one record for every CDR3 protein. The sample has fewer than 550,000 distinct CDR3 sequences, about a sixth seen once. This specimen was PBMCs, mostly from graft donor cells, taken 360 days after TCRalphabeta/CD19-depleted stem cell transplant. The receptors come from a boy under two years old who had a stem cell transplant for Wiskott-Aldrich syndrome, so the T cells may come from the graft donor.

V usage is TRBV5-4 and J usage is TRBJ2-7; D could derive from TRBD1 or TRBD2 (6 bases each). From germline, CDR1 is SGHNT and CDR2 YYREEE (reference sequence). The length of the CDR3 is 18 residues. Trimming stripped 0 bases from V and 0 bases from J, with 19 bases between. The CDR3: CASSLDSGQFTSSYEQYF. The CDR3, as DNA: TGTGCCAGCAGCTTGGATAGCGGACAGTTTACAAGCTCCTACGAGCAGTACTTC.

The CDR3 region has the DNA TGCAGCGTTGGCCAATTAGCGGGGGGGGTAAGCACAGATACGCAGTATTTT. As protein: CSVGQLAGGVSTDTQYF. The chain carries TRBV29-1 and TRBJ2-3; 11 positions agree with TRBD2. This CDR3 is 17 amino acids long. V lost 4 bases, J lost 0 bases, and 9 bases stayed unmatched. Germline V lookup: CDR1 SQVTM, CDR2 ANQGSEA.

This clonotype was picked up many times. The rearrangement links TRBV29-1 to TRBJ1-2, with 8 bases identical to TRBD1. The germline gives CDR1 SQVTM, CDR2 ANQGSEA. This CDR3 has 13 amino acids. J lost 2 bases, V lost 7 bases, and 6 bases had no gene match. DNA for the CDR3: TGCAGCGCTGGGACAGGTTCCAACTATGGCTACACCTTC. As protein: CSAGTGSNYGYTF.

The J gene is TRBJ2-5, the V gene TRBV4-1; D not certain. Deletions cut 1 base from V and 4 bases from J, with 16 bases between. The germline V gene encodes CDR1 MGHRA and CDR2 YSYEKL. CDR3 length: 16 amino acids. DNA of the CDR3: TGCGCCAGCAGCCAAGTAAAGGGCCCCGCCCGAGAGACCCAGTACTTC. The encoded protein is CASSQVKGPARETQYF.

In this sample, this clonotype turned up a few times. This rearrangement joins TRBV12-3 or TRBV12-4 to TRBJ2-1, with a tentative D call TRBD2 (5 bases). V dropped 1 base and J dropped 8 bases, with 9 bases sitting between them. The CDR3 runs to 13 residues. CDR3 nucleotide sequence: TGTGCCAGCAGTTTAGATGAGGGAGATGAGCAGTTCTTC. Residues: CASSLDEGDEQFF.

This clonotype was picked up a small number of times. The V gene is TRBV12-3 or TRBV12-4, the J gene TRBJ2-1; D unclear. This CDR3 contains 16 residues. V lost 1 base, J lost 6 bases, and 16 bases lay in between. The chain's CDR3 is CASSLGYGISRNEQFF. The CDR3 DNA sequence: TGTGCCAGCAGTTTAGGGTATGGGATATCGCGCAATGAGCAGTTCTTC.

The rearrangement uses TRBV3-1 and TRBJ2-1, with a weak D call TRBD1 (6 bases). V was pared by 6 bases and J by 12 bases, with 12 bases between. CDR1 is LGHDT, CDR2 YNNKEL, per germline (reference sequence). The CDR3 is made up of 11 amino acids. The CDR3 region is CASSPGTRQFF. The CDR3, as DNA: TGTGCCAGCAGTCCCGGGACACGGCAGTTCTTC.

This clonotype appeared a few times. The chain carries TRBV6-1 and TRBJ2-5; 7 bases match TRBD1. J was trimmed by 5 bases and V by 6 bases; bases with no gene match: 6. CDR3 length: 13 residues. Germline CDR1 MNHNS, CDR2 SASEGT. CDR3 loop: CASRTGMMETQYF. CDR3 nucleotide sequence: TGTGCCAGCAGGACAGGGATGATGGAGACCCAGTACTTC.

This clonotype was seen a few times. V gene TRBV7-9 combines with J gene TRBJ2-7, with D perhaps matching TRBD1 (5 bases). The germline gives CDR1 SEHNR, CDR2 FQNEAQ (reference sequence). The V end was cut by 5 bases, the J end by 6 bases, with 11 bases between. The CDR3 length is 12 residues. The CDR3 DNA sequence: TGTGCCAGCAGCATCCTTCAGGGCGAGCAGTACTTC. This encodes CASSILQGEQYF.

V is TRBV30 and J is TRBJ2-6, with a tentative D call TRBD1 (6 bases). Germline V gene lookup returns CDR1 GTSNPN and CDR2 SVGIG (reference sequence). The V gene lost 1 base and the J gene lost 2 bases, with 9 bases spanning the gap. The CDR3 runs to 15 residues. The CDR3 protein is CAWSGPGAGANVLTF. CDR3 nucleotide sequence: TGTGCCTGGAGTGGCCCAGGGGCTGGGGCCAACGTCCTGACTTTC.

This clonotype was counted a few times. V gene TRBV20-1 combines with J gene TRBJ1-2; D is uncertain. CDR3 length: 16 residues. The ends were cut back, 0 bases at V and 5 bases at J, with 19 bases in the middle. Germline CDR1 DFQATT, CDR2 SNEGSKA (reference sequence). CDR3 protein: CSARDNWDGQAYGYTF. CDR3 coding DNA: TGCAGTGCTAGAGATAATTGGGATGGGCAGGCGTATGGCTACACCTTC.

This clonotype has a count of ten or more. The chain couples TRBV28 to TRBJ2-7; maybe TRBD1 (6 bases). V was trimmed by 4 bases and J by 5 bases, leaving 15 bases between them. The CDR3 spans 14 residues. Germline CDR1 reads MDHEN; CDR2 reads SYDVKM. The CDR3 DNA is TGTGCCAGCAGTTCCCGGGACACTGAGGACGAGCAGTACTTC. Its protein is CASSSRDTEDEQYF. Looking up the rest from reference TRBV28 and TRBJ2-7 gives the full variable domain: DVKVTQSSRYLVKRTGEKVFLECVQDMDHENMFWYRQDPGLGLRLIYFSYDVKMKEKGDIPEGYSVSREKKERFSLILESASTNQTSMYLCASSSRDTEDEQYFGPGTRLTVT.

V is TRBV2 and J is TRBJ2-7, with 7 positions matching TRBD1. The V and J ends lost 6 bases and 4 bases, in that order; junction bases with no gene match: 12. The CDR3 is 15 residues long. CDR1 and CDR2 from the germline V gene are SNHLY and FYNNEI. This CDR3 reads CASRGNRGMSYEQYF. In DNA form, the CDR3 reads TGTGCCAGCAGAGGTAACAGGGGAATGTCTTACGAGCAGTACTTC. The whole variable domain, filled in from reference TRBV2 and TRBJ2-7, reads EPEVTQTPSHQVTQMGQEVILRCVPISNHLYFYWYRQILGQKVEFLVSFYNNEISEKSEIFDDQFSVERPDGSNFTLKIRSTKLEDSAMYFCASRGNRGMSYEQYFGPGTRLTVT.

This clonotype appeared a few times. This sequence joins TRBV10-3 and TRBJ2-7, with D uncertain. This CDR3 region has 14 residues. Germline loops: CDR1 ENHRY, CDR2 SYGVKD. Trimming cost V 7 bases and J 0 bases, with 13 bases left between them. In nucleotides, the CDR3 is TGTGCCATCACTTGGTCTGAGAGCTCCTACGAGCAGTACTTC. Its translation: CAITWSESSYEQYF.

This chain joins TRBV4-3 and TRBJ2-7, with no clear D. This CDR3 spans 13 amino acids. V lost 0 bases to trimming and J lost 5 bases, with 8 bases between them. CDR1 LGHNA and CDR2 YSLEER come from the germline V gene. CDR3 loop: CASSQDSDHEQYF. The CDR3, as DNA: TGCGCCAGCAGCCAAGACTCAGATCACGAGCAGTACTTC.

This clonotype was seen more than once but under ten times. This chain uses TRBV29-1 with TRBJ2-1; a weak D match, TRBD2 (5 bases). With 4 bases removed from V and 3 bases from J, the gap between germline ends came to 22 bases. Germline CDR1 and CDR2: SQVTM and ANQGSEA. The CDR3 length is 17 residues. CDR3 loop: CSVAPRLAPSFYNEQFF. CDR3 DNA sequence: TGCAGCGTTGCCCCCCGGCTAGCTCCCTCGTTCTACAATGAGCAGTTCTTC.

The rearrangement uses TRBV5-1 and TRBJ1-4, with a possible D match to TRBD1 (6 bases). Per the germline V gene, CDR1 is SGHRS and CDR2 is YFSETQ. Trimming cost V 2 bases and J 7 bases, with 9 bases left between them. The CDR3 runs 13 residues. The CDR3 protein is CASSFGGAEKLFF. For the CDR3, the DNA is TGCGCCAGCAGCTTCGGGGGCGCTGAAAAACTGTTTTTT.

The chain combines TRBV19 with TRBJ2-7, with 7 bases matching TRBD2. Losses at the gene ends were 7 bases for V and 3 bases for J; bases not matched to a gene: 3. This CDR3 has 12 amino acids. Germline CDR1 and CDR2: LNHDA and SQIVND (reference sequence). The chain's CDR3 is CASTRGYYEQYF. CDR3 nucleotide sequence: TGTGCCAGTACGCGGGGGTACTACGAGCAGTACTTC.

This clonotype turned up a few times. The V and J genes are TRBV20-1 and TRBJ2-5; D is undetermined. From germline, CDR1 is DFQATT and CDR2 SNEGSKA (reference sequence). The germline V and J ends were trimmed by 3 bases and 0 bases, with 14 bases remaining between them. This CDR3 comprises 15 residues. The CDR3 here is CSASLGWAHQETQYF. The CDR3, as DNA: TGCAGTGCTAGCCTAGGGTGGGCCCACCAAGAGACCCAGTACTTC.

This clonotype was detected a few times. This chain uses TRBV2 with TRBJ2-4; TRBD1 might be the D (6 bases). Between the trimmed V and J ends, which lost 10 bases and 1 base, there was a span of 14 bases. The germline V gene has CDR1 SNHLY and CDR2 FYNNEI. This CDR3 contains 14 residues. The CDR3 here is CATIQGNAKNIQYF. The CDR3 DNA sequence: TGTGCCACAATCCAGGGGAATGCCAAAAACATTCAGTACTTC.

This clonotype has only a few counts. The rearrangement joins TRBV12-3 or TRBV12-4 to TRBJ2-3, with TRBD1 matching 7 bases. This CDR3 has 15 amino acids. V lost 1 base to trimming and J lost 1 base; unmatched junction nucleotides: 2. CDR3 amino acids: CASSLGDRGTDTQYF. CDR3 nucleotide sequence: TGTGCCAGCAGTTTAGGTGACAGGGGCACAGATACGCAGTATTTT.

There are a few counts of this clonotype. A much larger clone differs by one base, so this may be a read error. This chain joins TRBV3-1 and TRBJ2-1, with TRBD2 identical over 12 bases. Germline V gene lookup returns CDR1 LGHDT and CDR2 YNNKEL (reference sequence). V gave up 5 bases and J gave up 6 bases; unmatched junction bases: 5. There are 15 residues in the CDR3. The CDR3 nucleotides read TGTGCCAGCAGCTTACGACTAGCGGGAGTCAATGAGCAGTTCTTC. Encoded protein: CASSLRLAGVNEQFF.

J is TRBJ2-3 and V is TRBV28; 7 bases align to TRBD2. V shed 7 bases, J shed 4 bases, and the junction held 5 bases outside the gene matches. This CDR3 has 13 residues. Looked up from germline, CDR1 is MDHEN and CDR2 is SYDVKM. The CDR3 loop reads CASKRLAPDTQYF. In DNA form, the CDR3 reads TGTGCCAGCAAGAGACTAGCCCCAGATACGCAGTATTTT.

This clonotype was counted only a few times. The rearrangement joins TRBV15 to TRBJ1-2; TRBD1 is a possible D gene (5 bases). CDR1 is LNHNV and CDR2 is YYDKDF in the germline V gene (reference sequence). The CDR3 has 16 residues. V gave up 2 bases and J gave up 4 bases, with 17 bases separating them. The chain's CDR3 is CATSRKILTASYGYTF. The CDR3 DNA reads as TGTGCCACCAGCAGAAAGATTTTGACAGCCAGCTATGGCTACACCTTC.

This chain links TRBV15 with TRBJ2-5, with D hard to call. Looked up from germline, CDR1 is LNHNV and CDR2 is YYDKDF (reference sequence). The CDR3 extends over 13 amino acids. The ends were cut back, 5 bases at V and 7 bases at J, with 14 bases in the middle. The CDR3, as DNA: TGTGCCACCAGCCCACAGTTGGTCTGGACCCAGTACTTC. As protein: CATSPQLVWTQYF. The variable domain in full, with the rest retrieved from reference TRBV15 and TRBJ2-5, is DAMVIQNPRYQVTQFGKPVTLSCSQTLNHNVMYWYQQKSSQAPKLLFHYYDKDFNNEADTPDNFQSRRPNTSFCFLDIRSPGLGDTAMYLCATSPQLVWTQYFGPGTRLLVL.

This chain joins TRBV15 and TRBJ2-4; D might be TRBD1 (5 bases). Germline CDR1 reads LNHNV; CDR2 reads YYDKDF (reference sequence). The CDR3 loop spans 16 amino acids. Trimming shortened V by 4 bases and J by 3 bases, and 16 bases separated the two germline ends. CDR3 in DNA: TGTGCCACCAGCAAGGCAGGGAAAGAAGGCAAAAACATTCAGTACTTC. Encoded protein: CATSKAGKEGKNIQYF.

The DNA of the CDR3 is TGTGCCAGCAGTTTAAGGACAGGGCAGGCACCCCTCCACTTT. This gives the protein CASSLRTGQAPLHF. The rearrangement uses TRBV12-3 or TRBV12-4 and TRBJ1-6; 8 nucleotides line up with TRBD1. The junction had 5 bases not matched to a gene; V was cut back by 2 bases and J by 11 bases. This CDR3 region has 14 residues.

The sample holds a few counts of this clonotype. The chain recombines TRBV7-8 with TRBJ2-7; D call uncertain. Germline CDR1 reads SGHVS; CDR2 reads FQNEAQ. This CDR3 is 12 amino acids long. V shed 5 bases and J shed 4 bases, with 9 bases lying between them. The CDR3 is CASSPQQYEQYF. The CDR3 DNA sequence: TGTGCCAGCAGCCCTCAGCAGTACGAGCAGTACTTC.

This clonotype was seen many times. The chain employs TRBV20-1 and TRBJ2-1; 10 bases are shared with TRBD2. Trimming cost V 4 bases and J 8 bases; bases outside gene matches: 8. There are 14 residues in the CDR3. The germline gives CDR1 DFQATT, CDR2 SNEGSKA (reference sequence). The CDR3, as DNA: TGCAGTGCTATAAGCGGGAGGGCCGTCTATGAGCAGTTCTTC. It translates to CSAISGRAVYEQFF.